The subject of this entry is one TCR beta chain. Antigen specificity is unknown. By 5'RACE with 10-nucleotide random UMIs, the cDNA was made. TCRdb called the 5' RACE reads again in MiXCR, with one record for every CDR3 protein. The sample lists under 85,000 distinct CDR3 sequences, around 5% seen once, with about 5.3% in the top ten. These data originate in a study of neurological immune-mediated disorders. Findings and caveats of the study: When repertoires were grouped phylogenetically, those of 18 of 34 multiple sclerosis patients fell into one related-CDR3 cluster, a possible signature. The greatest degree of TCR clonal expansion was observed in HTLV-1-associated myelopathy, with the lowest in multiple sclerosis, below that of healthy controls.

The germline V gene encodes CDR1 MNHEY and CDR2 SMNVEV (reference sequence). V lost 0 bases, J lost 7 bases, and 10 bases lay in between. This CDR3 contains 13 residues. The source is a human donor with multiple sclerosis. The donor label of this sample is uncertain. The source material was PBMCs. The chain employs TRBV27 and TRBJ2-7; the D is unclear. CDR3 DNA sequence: TGTGCCAGCAGTTTATCGGGCCCAACGGAGCAGTACTTC. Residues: CASSLSGPTEQYF.